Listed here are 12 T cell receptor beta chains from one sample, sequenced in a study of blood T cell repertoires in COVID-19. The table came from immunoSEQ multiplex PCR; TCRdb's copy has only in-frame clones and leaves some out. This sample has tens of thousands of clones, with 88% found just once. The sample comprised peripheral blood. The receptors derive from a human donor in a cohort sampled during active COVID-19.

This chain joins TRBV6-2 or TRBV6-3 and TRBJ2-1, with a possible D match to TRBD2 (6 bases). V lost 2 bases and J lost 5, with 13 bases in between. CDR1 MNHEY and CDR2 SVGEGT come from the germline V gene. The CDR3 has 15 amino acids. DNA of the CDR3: TGTGCCAGCAGTTACGTCGCTAGCGAGCACAATGAGCAGTTCTTC. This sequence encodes CASSYVASEHNEQFF.

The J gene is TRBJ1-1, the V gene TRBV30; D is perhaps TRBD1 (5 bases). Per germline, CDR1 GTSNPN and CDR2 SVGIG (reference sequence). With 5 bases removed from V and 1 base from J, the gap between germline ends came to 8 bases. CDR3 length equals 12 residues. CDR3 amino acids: CAWAGQNTEAFF. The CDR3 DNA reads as TGTGCCTGGGCTGGACAGAACACTGAAGCTTTCTTT. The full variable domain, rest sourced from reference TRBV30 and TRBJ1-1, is SQTIHQWPATLVQPVGSPLSLECTVEGTSNPNLYWYRQAAGRGLQLLFYSVGIGQISSEVPQNLSASRPQDRQFILSSKKLLLSDSGFYLCAWAGQNTEAFFGQGTRLTVV.

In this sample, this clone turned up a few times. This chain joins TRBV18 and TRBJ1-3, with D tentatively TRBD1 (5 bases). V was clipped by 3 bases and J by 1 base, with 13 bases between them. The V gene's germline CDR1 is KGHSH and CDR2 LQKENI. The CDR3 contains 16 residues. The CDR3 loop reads CASSPGQGGSGNTIYF. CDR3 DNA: TGTGCCAGCTCACCGGGTCAGGGCGGATCTGGAAACACCATATATTTT. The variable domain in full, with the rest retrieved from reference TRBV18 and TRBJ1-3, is NAGVMQNPRHLVRRRGQEARLRCSPMKGHSHVYWYRQLPEEGLKFMVYLQKENIIDESGMPKERFSAEFPKEGPSILRIQQVVRGDSAAYFCASSPGQGGSGNTIYFGEGSWLTVV.

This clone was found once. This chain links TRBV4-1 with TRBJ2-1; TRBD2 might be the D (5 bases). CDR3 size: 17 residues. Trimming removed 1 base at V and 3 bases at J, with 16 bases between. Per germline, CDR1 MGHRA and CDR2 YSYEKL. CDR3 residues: CASSQGIGGFIYNEQFF. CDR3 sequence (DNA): TGCGCCAGCAGCCAAGGGATCGGCGGGTTTATCTACAATGAGCAGTTCTTC.

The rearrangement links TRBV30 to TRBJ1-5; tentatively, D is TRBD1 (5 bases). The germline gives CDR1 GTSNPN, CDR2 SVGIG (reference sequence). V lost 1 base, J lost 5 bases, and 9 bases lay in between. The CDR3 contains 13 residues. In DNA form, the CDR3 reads TGTGCCTGGAGTGCAGGGTTACATCAGCCCCAGCATTTT. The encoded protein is CAWSAGLHQPQHF.

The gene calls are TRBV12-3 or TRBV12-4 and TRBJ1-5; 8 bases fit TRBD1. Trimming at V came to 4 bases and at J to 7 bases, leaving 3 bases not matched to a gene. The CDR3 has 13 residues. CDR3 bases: TGTGCCAGCAGTTCGACAGGGGACCAGCCCCAGCATTTT. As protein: CASSSTGDQPQHF.

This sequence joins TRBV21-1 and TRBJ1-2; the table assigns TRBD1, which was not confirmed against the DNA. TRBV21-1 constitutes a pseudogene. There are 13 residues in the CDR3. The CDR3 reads CASSDRQGSGYTF. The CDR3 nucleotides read TGTGCCAGCAGTGACAGACAGGGGTCAGGCTACACCTTC.

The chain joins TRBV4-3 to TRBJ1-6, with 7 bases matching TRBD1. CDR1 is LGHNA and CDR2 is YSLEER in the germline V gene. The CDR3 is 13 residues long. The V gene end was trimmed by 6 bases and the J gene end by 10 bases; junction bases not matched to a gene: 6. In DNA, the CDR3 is TGCGCCAGCAGGAGAACAGGGGACTCACCCCTCCACTTT. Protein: CASRRTGDSPLHF.

The CDR3 loop reads CASSYSPPSGGIYNEQFF. As DNA, the CDR3 is TGTGCCAGCAGTTACTCTCCACCATCGGGGGGGATCTACAATGAGCAGTTCTTC. The rearrangement joins TRBV6-2 or TRBV6-3 to TRBJ2-1; 8 positions agree with TRBD2. CDR1 is MNHEY, CDR2 SVGEGT, per germline. The V gene end was trimmed by 0 bases and the J gene end by 3 bases; junction bases not matched to a gene: 10. The CDR3 spans 18 residues.

The CDR3 spells CASSLLAGLDTQYF. CDR3 in DNA: TGTGCCAGCAGCTTGTTGGCAGGGTTAGATACGCAGTATTTT. The chain combines TRBV7-3 with TRBJ2-3; D might be TRBD1 (5 bases). CDR1 SGHTA and CDR2 FQGTGA come from the germline V gene. This CDR3 has 14 residues. The V gene lost 3 bases and the J gene lost 5 bases, with 12 bases spanning the gap.

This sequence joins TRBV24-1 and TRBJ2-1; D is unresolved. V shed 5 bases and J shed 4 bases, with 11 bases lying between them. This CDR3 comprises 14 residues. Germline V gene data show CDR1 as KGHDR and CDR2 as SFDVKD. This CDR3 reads CATSGYEQYNEQFF. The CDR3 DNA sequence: TGTGCCACCAGTGGGTATGAACAGTACAATGAGCAGTTCTTC.

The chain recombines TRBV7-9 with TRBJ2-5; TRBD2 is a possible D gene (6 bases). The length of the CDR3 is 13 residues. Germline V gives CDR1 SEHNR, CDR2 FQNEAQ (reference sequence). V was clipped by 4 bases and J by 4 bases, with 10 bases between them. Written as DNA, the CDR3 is TGTGCCAGCAGCTCAACCGGGGGAGAGACCCAGTACTTC. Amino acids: CASSSTGGETQYF.